These 13 T cell receptor beta chains were all obtained from the same sample, sequenced in a study of T cell repertoires in cytomegalovirus infection. TCRdb processed the reads anew with MiXCR; each CDR3 protein has one entry. The sample holds about 260,000 distinct CDR3 sequences; roughly 13% are singletons and the top ten take 8.5% to 9%. What was sequenced was PBMCs. The receptors here all came from a human donor in good health (CMV status not recorded). Some clones in this sample may be carry-over from other donors' samples.

At least ten counts were recorded for this clonotype. The V and J genes are TRBV7-2 and TRBJ1-1; perhaps TRBD1 as D (5 bases). The germline V and J ends were trimmed by 5 bases and 7 bases, with 14 bases remaining between them. Germline CDR1 SGHTA, CDR2 FQGNSA. This CDR3 has 13 residues. The DNA of the CDR3 is TGTGCCAGCAGCCTTTTCGATGGGGGTGAAGCTTTCTTT. The encoded protein is CASSLFDGGEAFF.

This clonotype was seen repeatedly, ten times or more. This chain joins TRBV7-3 and TRBJ2-2; 9 bases fit TRBD1. Germline-derived CDR1 and CDR2 are SGHTA and FQGTGA. The ends lost 4 bases at V and 7 bases at J; junction bases unmatched: 7. The CDR3 totals 15 residues. CDR3 sequence: CASSSLTGGHGELFF. DNA for the CDR3: TGTGCCAGCAGCTCCCTGACAGGGGGTCACGGGGAGCTGTTTTTT. Based on the CDR3 plus reference TRBV7-3 and TRBJ2-2, the full variable domain is GAGVSQTPSNKVTEKGKYVELRCDPISGHTALYWYRQSLGQGPEFLIYFQGTGAADDSGLPNDRFFAVRPEGSVSTLKIQRTERGDSAVYLCASSSLTGGHGELFFGEGSRLTVL.

Only a few counts were recorded for this clonotype. The chain is built from TRBV20-1 and TRBJ2-7, with 9 bases lining up with TRBD1. The CDR3 has 14 amino acids. J gave up 3 bases and V 1 base, and 4 bases lay outside the gene matches. From germline, CDR1 is DFQATT and CDR2 SNEGSKA (reference sequence). The chain's CDR3 is CSARAPDRGYEQYF. The CDR3 DNA sequence: TGCAGTGCTAGAGCCCCGGACAGGGGCTACGAGCAGTACTTC.

The CDR3 nucleotides read TGTGCCAGCAGACTCAACACCGGGGAGCTGTTTTTT. As protein: CASRLNTGELFF. V is TRBV7-3 and J is TRBJ2-2; no definite D call. The CDR3 has 12 amino acids. V was cut by 6 bases and J by 2 bases, with 4 bases left in between. Germline CDR1 and CDR2: SGHTA and FQGTGA. The full variable domain, its missing parts supplied by reference TRBV7-3 and TRBJ2-2, is GAGVSQTPSNKVTEKGKYVELRCDPISGHTALYWYRQSLGQGPEFLIYFQGTGAADDSGLPNDRFFAVRPEGSVSTLKIQRTERGDSAVYLCASRLNTGELFFGEGSRLTVL.

V usage is TRBV5-1 and J usage is TRBJ2-3; no definite D call. The CDR3 consists of 14 residues. Per germline, CDR1 SGHRS and CDR2 YFSETQ. Between the trimmed V and J ends, which lost 1 base and 3 bases, there was a span of 9 bases. The CDR3 loop is CASSLSEMTDTQYF. CDR3 sequence (DNA): TGCGCCAGCAGCTTGAGTGAAATGACAGATACGCAGTATTTT. The variable domain in full, completed from reference TRBV5-1 and TRBJ2-3, reads KAGVTQTPRYLIKTRGQQVTLSCSPISGHRSVSWYQQTPGQGLQFLFEYFSETQRNKGNFPGRFSGRQFSNSRSEMNVSTLELGDSALYLCASSLSEMTDTQYFGPGTRLTVL.

For this clonotype: No DNA is shown, since the ends of the CDR3 on it are uncertain; the CDR3 is the one TCRdb lists. The chain uses TRBV29-1 and TRBJ2-5; TRBD1 is the table's D call, not checked against the DNA. The CDR3 region is 10 residues in length, termini included. Germline V gives CDR1 SQVTM, CDR2 ANQGSEA. CDR3 loop: CSVAEGSLYF.

This clonotype was observed at least ten times. The V call is TRBV12-3 or TRBV12-4, the J call TRBJ2-5; D gene ambiguous. Trimming took 2 bases from V and 4 from J, leaving 8 bases between them. This CDR3 is 13 amino acids long. The DNA of the CDR3 is TGTGCCAGCAGTTTAAAAGCGTTAGAGACCCAGTACTTC. Amino acid sequence: CASSLKALETQYF.

This clonotype was seen at least ten times. The chain couples TRBV6-1 to TRBJ2-1; tentatively, D is TRBD2 (6 bases). CDR3 size: 15 residues. V was clipped by 6 bases and J by 8 bases, with 20 bases between them. The germline CDR1 and CDR2 sequences are MNHNS and SASEGT. The CDR3 sequence: CASRYEGLQGDEQFF. The CDR3 DNA follows: TGTGCCAGCAGATATGAGGGACTGCAAGGGGATGAGCAGTTCTTC.

Many counts were recorded for this clonotype. The gene calls are TRBV29-1 and TRBJ2-2, with D perhaps being TRBD1 or TRBD2 (5 bases each). The CDR3 length is 15 residues. Germline values: CDR1 SQVTM, CDR2 ANQGSEA. The V end was cut by 4 bases, the J end by 1 base, with 13 bases between. CDR3 protein: CSVARAGLNTGELFF. CDR3 nucleotides: TGCAGCGTTGCGCGGGCAGGGCTGAACACCGGGGAGCTGTTTTTT.

As regards this clonotype: A clone one base away is much larger, so this may be a read error. The CDR3 nucleotides are TGTGCCAGCAGCTTTAGCAGGGTGGGGGAGACCCAGTACTTC. Translation gives CASSFSRVGETQYF. The rearrangement joins TRBV7-2 to TRBJ2-5, with D maybe TRBD1 (5 bases). The CDR3 runs to 14 residues. Trimming removed 3 bases at V and 5 bases at J, with 13 bases between. Germline V gene lookup returns CDR1 SGHTA and CDR2 FQGNSA.

Comments on this clonotype: A clone one base away is much larger, so this may be a read error. The genes are TRBV5-5 and TRBJ2-4; a possible D gene is TRBD1 (5 bases). The CDR3 loop spans 15 amino acids. Germline-derived CDR1 and CDR2 are SGHKS and YYEKEE (reference sequence). The CDR3 loop is CASSLVSGSQNIQCF. CDR3 DNA: TGTGCCAGCAGCCTTGTATCAGGGTCCCAAAACATTCAGTGCTTC.

This clonotype was recorded at least ten times. This chain links TRBV7-2 with TRBJ1-5, with D possibly TRBD1 on 5 matching bases. Trimming shortened V by 0 bases and J by 9 bases, and 15 bases separated the two germline ends. Germline V lookup: CDR1 SGHTA, CDR2 FQGNSA. This CDR3 comprises 15 residues. The CDR3 DNA reads TGTGCCAGCAGCTTAGCGGGGCCCAGCGGCTCGCCCCAGCATTTT. Translation: CASSLAGPSGSPQHF.

V and J are TRBV14 and TRBJ1-1; 7 bases match TRBD1. The J segment lost 4 bases and the V segment lost 2 bases, leaving 7 bases of the junction unmatched. Germline CDR1 and CDR2: SGHDN and FVKESK. This CDR3 has 15 residues. As DNA, the CDR3 is TGTGCCAGCAGCCAATGGGACAGCAAATCCACTGAAGCTTTCTTT. Protein sequence: CASSQWDSKSTEAFF.